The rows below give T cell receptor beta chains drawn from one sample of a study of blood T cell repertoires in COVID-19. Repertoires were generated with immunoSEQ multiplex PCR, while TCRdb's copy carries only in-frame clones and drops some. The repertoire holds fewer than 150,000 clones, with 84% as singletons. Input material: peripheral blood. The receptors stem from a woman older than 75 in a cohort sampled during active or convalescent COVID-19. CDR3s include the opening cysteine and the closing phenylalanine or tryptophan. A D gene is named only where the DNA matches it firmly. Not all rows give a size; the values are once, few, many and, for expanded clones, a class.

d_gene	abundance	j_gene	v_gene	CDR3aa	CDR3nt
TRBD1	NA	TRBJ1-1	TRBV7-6	CASSLSTGRSNTEAFF	TGTGCCAGCAGCCTTTCGACAGGGCGGTCGAACACTGAAGCTTTCTTT
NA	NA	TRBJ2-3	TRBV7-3	CASSYWETTDTQYF	TGTGCCAGCAGCTACTGGGAGACCACAGATACGCAGTATTTT
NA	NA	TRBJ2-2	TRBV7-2	CASSLAGSGTGELFF	TGTGCCAGCAGCTTAGCAGGTTCGGGGACCGGGGAGCTGTTTTTT
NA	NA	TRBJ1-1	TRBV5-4	CASSLAGTNTEAFF	TGTGCCAGCAGCTTGGCAGGGACTAACACTGAAGCTTTCTTT
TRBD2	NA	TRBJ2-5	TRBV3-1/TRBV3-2	CASSPQTSGVQETQYF	TGTGCCAGCAGCCCTCAGACTAGCGGGGTCCAAGAGACCCAGTACTTC
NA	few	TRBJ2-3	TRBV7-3	CASSLRGGADTQYF	TGTGCCAGCAGCTTAAGGGGGGGCGCAGATACGCAGTATTTT
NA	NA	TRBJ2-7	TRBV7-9	CASSFTGSTTYEQYF	TGTGCCAGCAGCTTTACCGGGAGTACTACCTACGAGCAGTACTTC
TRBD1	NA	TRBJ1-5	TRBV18	CASSPRETGEPQHF	TGTGCCAGCTCCCCCAGGGAGACAGGGGAGCCCCAGCATTTT
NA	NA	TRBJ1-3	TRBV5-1	CASRTVGGGNSGNTIYF	TGCGCCAGCAGAACAGTCGGGGGAGGGAACTCTGGAAACACCATATATTTT
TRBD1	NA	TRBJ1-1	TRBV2	CASGPRTGMNTEAFF	TGTGCCAGCGGTCCTCGGACAGGGATGAACACTGAAGCTTTCTTT
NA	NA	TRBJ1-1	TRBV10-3	CAISESSGNAEAFF	TGTGCCATCAGTGAGTCTTCGGGGAACGCTGAAGCTTTCTTT
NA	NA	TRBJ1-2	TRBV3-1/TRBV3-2	CASSHQGNYGYTF	TGTGCCAGCAGCCACCAGGGAAACTATGGCTACACCTTC
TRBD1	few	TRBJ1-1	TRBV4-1	CASSQEGADRGEAFF	TGCGCCAGCAGCCAAGAAGGTGCGGACAGGGGTGAAGCTTTCTTT
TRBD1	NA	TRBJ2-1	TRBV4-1	CASSGTGVYNEQFF	TGCGCCAGCAGCGGGACAGGGGTCTACAATGAGCAGTTCTTC
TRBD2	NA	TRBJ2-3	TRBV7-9	CASSLPTSGGSSSTDTQYF	TGTGCCAGCAGCTTACCGACTAGCGGGGGGAGCTCTAGCACAGATACGCAGTATTTT
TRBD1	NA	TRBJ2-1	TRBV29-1	CSIRQGYNEQFF	TGCAGCATTAGACAGGGCTACAATGAGCAGTTCTTC
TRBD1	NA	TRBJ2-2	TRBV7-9	CASRQTGGNTGELFF	TGTGCCAGCAGGCAGACAGGGGGCAACACCGGGGAGCTGTTTTTT
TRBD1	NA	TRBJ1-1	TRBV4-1	CASSQVRTGATEAFF	TGCGCCAGCAGCCAAGTCAGGACAGGGGCCACTGAAGCTTTCTTT
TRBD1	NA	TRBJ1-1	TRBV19	CASSSTGSSMNTEAFF	TGTGCCAGTTCCTCGACAGGGTCCTCCATGAACACTGAAGCTTTCTTT
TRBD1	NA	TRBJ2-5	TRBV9	CASSVTGAETQYF	TGTGCCAGCAGCGTTACAGGGGCAGAGACCCAGTACTTC
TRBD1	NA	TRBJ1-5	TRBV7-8	CASSPETGANQPQHF	TGTGCCAGCAGCCCGGAGACAGGGGCCAATCAGCCCCAGCATTTT
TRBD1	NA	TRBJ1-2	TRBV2	CASTRLTGDYGYTF	TGTGCCAGCACTCGACTTACAGGGGACTATGGCTACACCTTC
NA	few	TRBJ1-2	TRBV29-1	CSVPGGLGYTF	TGCAGCGTCCCCGGGGGGCTTGGCTACACCTTC
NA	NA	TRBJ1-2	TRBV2	CASSVGRGDGYTF	TGTGCCAGCAGCGTAGGACGGGGAGATGGCTACACCTTC
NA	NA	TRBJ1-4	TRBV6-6	CASNGGPLGEKLFF	TGTGCCAGCAATGGAGGACCCCTTGGTGAAAAACTGTTTTTT
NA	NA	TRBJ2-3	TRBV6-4	CASSDYGADTQYF	TGTGCCAGCAGTGACTACGGGGCAGATACGCAGTATTTT
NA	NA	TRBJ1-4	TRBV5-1	CASSVTENEKLFF	TGCGCCAGCAGCGTCACGGAGAATGAAAAACTGTTTTTT
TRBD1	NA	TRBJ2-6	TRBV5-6	CASSLFGKGARGANVLTF	TGTGCCAGCAGCTTGTTCGGAAAGGGGGCGCGAGGGGCCAACGTCCTGACTTTC
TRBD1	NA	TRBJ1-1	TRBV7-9	CASSRDRGELAFF	TGTGCCAGCAGCAGGGACAGGGGCGAGTTGGCTTTCTTT
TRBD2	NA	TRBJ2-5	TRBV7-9	CASSRSSGGADETQYF	TGTGCCAGCAGCCGCTCAAGCGGGGGGGCGGATGAGACCCAGTACTTC
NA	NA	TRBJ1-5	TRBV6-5	CASKRSGGNQPQHF	TGTGCCAGCAAGAGGTCGGGAGGGAATCAGCCCCAGCATTTT
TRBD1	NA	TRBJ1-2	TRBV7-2	CASSWTGTGGHYGYTF	TGTGCCAGCAGCTGGACTGGGACAGGGGGCCATTATGGCTACACCTTC
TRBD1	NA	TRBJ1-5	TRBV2	CASSELGQVFQPQHF	TGTGCCAGCAGTGAATTGGGACAGGTTTTTCAGCCCCAGCATTTT
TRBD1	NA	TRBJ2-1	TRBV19	CASSIRSTGIYNEQFF	TGTGCCAGTAGTATAAGGTCGACAGGGATATACAATGAGCAGTTCTTC
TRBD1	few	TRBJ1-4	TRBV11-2	CASSLGTGGFEKLFF	TGTGCCAGCAGCTTAGGGACAGGGGGCTTTGAAAAACTGTTTTTT
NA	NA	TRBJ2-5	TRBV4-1	CASSQTGPRETQYF	TGCGCCAGCAGCCAAACAGGGCCGCGAGAGACCCAGTACTTC
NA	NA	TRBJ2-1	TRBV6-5	CASSLWGLNEQFF	TGTGCCAGCAGTTTGTGGGGGCTCAATGAGCAGTTCTTC
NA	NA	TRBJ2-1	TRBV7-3	CASSLSNQVSEQFF	TGTGCCAGCAGCTTAAGCAACCAAGTCAGTGAGCAGTTCTTC
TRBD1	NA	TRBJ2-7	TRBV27	CASSARQGALYEQYF	TGTGCCAGCAGTGCAAGACAGGGGGCGTTGTACGAGCAGTACTTC
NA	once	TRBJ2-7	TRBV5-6	CASSLRSQTGEQYF	TGTGCCAGCAGCTTGCGGTCGCAAACGGGGGAGCAGTACTTC
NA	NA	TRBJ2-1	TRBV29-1	CSVINNIGDGQFF	TGCAGCGTCATAAACAATATCGGGGATGGGCAGTTCTTC